The clone carrying this T cell receptor beta chain was seen a handful of times. The antigen is not known. TCR beta CDR3 region amplification was performed from RNA transcripts. During a first-round RT-PCR of the TCR CDR3, the HTBI primer set was used. TCRdb independently ran MiXCR on the multiplex PCR reads; one entry per CDR3 protein. The table lists over 700,000 distinct CDR3 sequences, roughly a sixth of them singletons, with 15% to 20% in the top ten. The CDR3 totals 13 residues. Germline V gene sequence: CDR1 MGHRA, CDR2 YSYEKL. Trimming removed 3 bases from V and 0 bases from J, with 5 bases in between. This entry belongs to a study of T cells in Graves' hyperthyroidism and ophthalmopathy. Study background: The authors collected peripheral blood at initial diagnosis, before any treatment.

Regarding the study as a whole: It was a median approximately 6 months before onset that the model predicted ophthalmopathy. Blood shared most expanded thyroid clonotypes above 0.001.

Investigators excluded patients with uncontrolled infection, other autoimmune disease, pregnancy or lactation. Specimen: blood. V and J are TRBV4-1 and TRBJ1-1; no definite D call. This receptor was identified in a woman between 50 and 59 years old with Graves' hyperthyroidism that later progressed to Graves' ophthalmopathy. The CDR3 loop reads CASSQLMNTEAFF. As DNA, the CDR3 is TGCGCCAGCAGCCAGCTTATGAACACTGAAGCTTTCTTT.